The 8 T cell receptor beta chains presented below share a single source sample, sequenced in a study of graft-versus-host responses after intestinal transplantation. Sequencing was performed with immunoSEQ multiplex PCR; in TCRdb, only in-frame clones are kept and a portion is missing. The sample yields about 89,000 clones, approximately 94% seen once. The antigens these receptors bind are not known. This specimen consisted of unstimulated CD4+ T cells sorted from spleen or lymph node cells, obtained before transplant. The receptors derive from a human donor who was the organ donor for an intestinal transplant.

The gene calls are TRBV5-5 and TRBJ1-1; D not certain. V gave up 0 bases and J gave up 0 bases, with 6 bases separating them. The CDR3 is 14 amino acids. Germline CDR1 is SGHKS and CDR2 is YYEKEE (reference sequence). CDR3 loop: CASSLVILNTEAFF. In DNA form, the CDR3 reads TGTGCCAGCAGCTTGGTCATCTTGAACACTGAAGCTTTCTTT.

The CDR3 spells CASSFVGLYEQYF. The CDR3 coding sequence is TGTGCCAGCAGCTTTGTGGGGTTATACGAGCAGTACTTC. V is TRBV7-9 and J is TRBJ2-5; D is unresolved. The end of the DNA fits TRBJ2-7 better, so the J call may be wrong. Germline V gene sequence: CDR1 SEHNR, CDR2 FQNEAQ (reference sequence). There are 13 residues in the CDR3.

The chain recombines TRBV28 with TRBJ2-3; 9 bases map to TRBD2. Germline-derived CDR1 and CDR2 are MDHEN and SYDVKM. Germline trimming cut 4 bases from V and 8 bases from J; bases unmatched to any gene: 10. The CDR3 contains 15 residues. CDR3 coding DNA: TGTGCCAGCAGTTCATCCTTAGCGGGGGTGGGTACGCAGTATTTT. It translates to CASSSSLAGVGTQYF.

The gene calls are TRBV30 and TRBJ2-1, with TRBD2 as a possible D gene (5 bases). V lost 5 bases to trimming and J lost 7 bases, with 9 bases between them. The CDR3 extends over 11 amino acids. Germline V CDR1 and CDR2: GTSNPN, SVGIG (reference sequence). DNA of the CDR3: TGTGCCTGGGGACTTTCGAATGAGCAGTTCTTC. Residues: CAWGLSNEQFF. Complete variable domain (other parts from reference TRBV30 and TRBJ2-1): SQTIHQWPATLVQPVGSPLSLECTVEGTSNPNLYWYRQAAGRGLQLLFYSVGIGQISSEVPQNLSASRPQDRQFILSSKKLLLSDSGFYLCAWGLSNEQFFGPGTRLTVL.

V and J are TRBV7-8 and TRBJ1-1, with a possible D match to TRBD1 (5 bases). Germline CDR1 is SGHVS and CDR2 is FQNEAQ. Trimming pared 1 base from V and 8 bases from J, leaving 11 bases between. This CDR3 is built from 13 residues. This CDR3 reads CASSLVRNREAFF. CDR3 sequence (DNA): TGTGCCAGCAGCTTAGTGAGAAACAGGGAAGCTTTCTTT.

The chain has TRBV5-6 and TRBJ1-1, with D hard to call. Trimming left V 4 bases short and J 5 bases short, with 21 bases between. The CDR3 sequence is 16 residues long. The V gene's germline CDR1 is SGHDT and CDR2 YYEEEE. This CDR3 is CASSDGLPLLGTEAFF. The CDR3 nucleotides read TGTGCCAGCAGCGACGGCCTTCCCCTCCTGGGGACTGAAGCTTTCTTT.

The rearrangement joins TRBV27 to TRBJ2-7, with D possibly TRBD1 on 5 matching bases. The V end was cut by 3 bases, the J end by 6 bases, with 9 bases between. This CDR3 region has 12 residues. Germline V CDR1 and CDR2: MNHEY, SMNVEV (reference sequence). This CDR3 reads CASSFRQGEQYF. CDR3 DNA: TGTGCCAGCAGTTTTCGGCAGGGCGAGCAGTACTTC.

V usage is TRBV10-2 and J usage is TRBJ2-3; D perhaps matches TRBD1 (5 bases). V was clipped by 2 bases and J by 0 bases, with 9 bases between them. Germline loops: CDR1 WSHSY, CDR2 SAAADI. This CDR3 is 15 amino acids long. This chain's CDR3 is CASSETGTSTDTQYF. Here the CDR3 DNA reads TGCGCCAGCAGTGAGACAGGAACTAGCACAGATACGCAGTATTTT.